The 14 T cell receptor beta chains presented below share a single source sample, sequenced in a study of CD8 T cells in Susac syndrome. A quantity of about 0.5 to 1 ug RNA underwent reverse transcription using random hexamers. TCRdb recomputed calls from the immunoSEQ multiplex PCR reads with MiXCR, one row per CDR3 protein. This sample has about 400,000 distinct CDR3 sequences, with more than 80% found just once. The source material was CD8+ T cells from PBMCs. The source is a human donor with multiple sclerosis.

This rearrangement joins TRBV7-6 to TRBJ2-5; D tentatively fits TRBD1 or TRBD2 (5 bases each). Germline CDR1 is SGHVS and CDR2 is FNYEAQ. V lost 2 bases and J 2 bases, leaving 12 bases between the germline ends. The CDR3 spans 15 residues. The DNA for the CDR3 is TGTGCCAGCAGCTTACACGAATGGGGGCAAGAGACCCAGTACTTC. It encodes CASSLHEWGQETQYF.

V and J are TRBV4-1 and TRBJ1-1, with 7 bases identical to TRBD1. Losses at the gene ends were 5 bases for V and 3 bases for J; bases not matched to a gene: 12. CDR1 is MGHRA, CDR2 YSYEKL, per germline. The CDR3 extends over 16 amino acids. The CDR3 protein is CASSTRQGSRDTEAFF. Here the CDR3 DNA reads TGCGCCAGCAGCACACGACAGGGAAGTAGGGACACTGAAGCTTTCTTT.

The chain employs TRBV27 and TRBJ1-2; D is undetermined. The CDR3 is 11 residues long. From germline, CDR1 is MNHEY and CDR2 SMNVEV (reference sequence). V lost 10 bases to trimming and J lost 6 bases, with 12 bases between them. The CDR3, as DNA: TGTGCCACCTTGGCAGCGAATGGCTACACCTTC. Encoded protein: CATLAANGYTF.

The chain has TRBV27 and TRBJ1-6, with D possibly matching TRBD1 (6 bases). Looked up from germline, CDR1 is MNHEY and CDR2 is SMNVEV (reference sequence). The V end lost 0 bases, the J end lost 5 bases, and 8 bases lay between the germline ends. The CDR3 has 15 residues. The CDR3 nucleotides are TGTGCCAGCAGTTTATCGGGGACACATAATTCACCCCTCCACTTT. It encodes CASSLSGTHNSPLHF.

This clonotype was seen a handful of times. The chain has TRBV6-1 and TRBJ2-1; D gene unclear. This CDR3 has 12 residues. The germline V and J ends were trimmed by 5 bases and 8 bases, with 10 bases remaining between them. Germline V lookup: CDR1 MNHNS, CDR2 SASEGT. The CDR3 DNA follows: TGTGCCAGCAGTTGGGATAGCTATGAGCAGTTCTTC. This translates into CASSWDSYEQFF.

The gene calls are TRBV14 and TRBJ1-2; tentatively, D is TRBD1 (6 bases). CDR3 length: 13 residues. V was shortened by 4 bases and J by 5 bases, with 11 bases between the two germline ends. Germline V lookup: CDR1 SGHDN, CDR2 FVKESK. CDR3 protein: CASSPGTPYGYTF. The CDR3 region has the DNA TGTGCCAGCAGCCCCGGGACACCTTATGGCTACACCTTC. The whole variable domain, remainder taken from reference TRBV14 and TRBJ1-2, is EAGVTQFPSHSVIEKGQTVTLRCDPISGHDNLYWYRRVMGKEIKFLLHFVKESKQDESGMPNNRFLAERTGGTYSTLKVQPAELEDSGVYFCASSPGTPYGYTFGSGTRLTVV.

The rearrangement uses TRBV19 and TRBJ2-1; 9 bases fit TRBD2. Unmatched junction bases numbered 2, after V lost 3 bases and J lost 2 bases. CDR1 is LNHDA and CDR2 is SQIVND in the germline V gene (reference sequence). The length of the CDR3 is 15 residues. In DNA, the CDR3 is TGTGCCAGTAGTATTAGCGGGGGTGCCTACAATGAGCAGTTCTTC. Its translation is CASSISGGAYNEQFF.

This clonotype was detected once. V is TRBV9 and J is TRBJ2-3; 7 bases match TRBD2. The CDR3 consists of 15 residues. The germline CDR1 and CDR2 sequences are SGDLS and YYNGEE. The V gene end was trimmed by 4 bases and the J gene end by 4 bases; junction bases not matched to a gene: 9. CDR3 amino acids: CASSLDREAADTQYF. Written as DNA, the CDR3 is TGTGCCAGCAGCCTCGACCGGGAGGCGGCAGATACGCAGTATTTT.

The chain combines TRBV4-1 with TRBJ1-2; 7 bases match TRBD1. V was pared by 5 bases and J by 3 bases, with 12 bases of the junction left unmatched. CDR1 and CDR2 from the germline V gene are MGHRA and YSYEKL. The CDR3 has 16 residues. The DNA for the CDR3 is TGCGCCAGCAGCTTATATACGGGACAGACATACTATGGCTACACCTTC. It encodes CASSLYTGQTYYGYTF.

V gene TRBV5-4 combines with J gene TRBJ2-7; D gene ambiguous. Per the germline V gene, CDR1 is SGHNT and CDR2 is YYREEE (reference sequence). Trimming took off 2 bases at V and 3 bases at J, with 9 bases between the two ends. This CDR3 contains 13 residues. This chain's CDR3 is CASSLMDGYEQYF. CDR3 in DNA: TGTGCCAGCAGCTTAATGGACGGCTACGAGCAGTACTTC.

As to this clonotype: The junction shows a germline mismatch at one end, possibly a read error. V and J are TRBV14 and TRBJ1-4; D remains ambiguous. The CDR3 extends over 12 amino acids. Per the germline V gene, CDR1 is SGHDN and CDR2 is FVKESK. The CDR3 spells CASSRANEKLFF. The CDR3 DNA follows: TGTGCCAGCAGCCGCGCTAACGAAAAACTGTTTTTT.

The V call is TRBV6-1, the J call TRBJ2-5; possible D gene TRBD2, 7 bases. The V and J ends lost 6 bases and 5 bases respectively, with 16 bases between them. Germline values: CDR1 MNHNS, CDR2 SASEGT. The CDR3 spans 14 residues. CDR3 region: CASSPGGGGETQYF. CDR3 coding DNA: TGTGCCAGCAGCCCCGGAGGGGGAGGGGAGACCCAGTACTTC.

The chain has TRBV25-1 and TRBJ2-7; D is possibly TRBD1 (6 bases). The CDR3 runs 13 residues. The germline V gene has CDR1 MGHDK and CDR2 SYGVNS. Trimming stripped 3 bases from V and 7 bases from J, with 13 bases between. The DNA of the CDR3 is TGTGCCAGCAGTGACATTAGGGGGAAGGAGCAGTACTTC. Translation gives CASSDIRGKEQYF.

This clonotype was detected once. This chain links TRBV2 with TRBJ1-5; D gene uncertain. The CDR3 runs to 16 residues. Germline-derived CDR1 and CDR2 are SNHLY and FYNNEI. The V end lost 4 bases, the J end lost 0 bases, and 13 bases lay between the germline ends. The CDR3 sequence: CASSGGPHPSNQPQHF. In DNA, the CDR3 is TGTGCCAGCAGTGGGGGTCCCCACCCTAGCAATCAGCCCCAGCATTTT. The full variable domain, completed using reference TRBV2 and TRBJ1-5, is EPEVTQTPSHQVTQMGQEVILRCVPISNHLYFYWYRQILGQKVEFLVSFYNNEISEKSEIFDDQFSVERPDGSNFTLKIRSTKLEDSAMYFCASSGGPHPSNQPQHFGDGTRLSIL.